This TCR beta chain was profiled in a study of T cell changes during pregnancy in multiple sclerosis. Only in-frame clones appear in the TCRdb table, and some are missing; sequencing was by immunoSEQ multiplex PCR. The table shows about 38,000 clones, with about 94% occurring only once. The CDR3 runs to 15 residues. V gave up 1 base and J gave up 3 bases, with 10 bases separating them. Germline V gene lookup returns CDR1 SGHTA and CDR2 FQGNSA. V usage is TRBV7-2 and J usage is TRBJ1-5; the D is unclear. The receptor comes from a female donor with multiple sclerosis, enrolled in a pregnancy study. The material was CD4+ T cells from peripheral blood mononuclear cells, obtained in the second trimester of pregnancy. CDR3 DNA: TGTGCCAGCAGCTTAGACAGCTCTCCCAATCAGCCCCAGCATTTT. It codes for CASSLDSSPNQPQHF.